The clone carrying this T cell receptor (beta chain) occurred many times. Specified time point: before trial treatment. This CDR3 is built from 11 residues. V lost 4 bases, J lost 8 bases, and 11 bases lay in between. Germline CDR1 and CDR2: DFQATT and SNEGSKA (reference sequence). These data belong to a study of low-dose radiotherapy and immunotherapy resistance in tumors. On the study more broadly: Cohort 1 patients were irradiated with 0.5 Gy fractions every 2 weeks to 6.5 Gy total.

Amplification, which lasted 20 to 25 PCR cycles, used a constant-region primer and V-primer adapter to amplify TCRs. mRNA that had been isolated underwent amplification through in vitro transcription. TCRdb reanalysed the reads using MiXCR and keeps one entry per CDR3 protein. The sample shows about 50,000 distinct CDR3 sequences, approximately 12% of them seen only once. The sample consisted of PBMCs, taken before treatment. The TCR sequence derives from a female donor with ovarian cancer. The V gene is TRBV20-1, the J gene TRBJ1-2; weak D call: TRBD1 (5 bases). The CDR3: CSAKGTRGYTF. CDR3 nucleotide sequence: TGCAGTGCTAAGGGGACTCGGGGCTACACCTTC.